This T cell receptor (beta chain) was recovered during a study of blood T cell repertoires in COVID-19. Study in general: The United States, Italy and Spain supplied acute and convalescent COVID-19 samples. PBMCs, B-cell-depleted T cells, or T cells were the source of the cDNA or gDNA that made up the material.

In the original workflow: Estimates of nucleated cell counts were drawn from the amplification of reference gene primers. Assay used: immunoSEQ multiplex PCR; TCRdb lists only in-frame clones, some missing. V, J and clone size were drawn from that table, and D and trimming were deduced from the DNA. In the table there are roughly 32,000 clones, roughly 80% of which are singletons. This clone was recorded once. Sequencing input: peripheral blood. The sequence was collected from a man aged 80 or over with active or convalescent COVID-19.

The CDR3 loop is CASSLGGANTEAFF. DNA of the CDR3: TGTGCCAGCAGTCTTGGGGGGGCGAACACTGAAGCTTTCTTT. The chain has TRBV2 and TRBJ1-1; TRBD1 might be the D (6 bases). V lost 5 bases to trimming and J lost 1 base, with 11 bases between them. The CDR3 has 14 residues. CDR1 and CDR2 from the germline V gene are SNHLY and FYNNEI.